A single sample gave rise to the 13 T cell receptor beta chains below, sequenced in a study of beta chain features in type 1 diabetes. Investigators reverse transcribed all isolated RNA, so they sequenced expressed TCRB transcripts. Clones were sequenced by immunoSEQ multiplex PCR, and TCRdb holds only the in-frame ones, with some missing. The repertoire holds some 350,000 clones, roughly 14% seen once, with roughly 0.015% in the top ten. Findings of the study overall: Shortening of TCRB CDR3s, moderate but significant, appeared in all four CD4+ subsets of Type 1 diabetes patients.

Antigens of these TCRs are unknown. The sample consisted of naive CD4+ T cells from blood. These TCRs come from a woman younger than 35 with type 1 diabetes.

This clone was counted between two and nine times. This chain links TRBV7-2 with TRBJ2-5; 9 bases map to TRBD1. In germline, CDR1 is SGHTA, CDR2 FQGNSA. The CDR3 spans 14 residues. J gave up 5 bases and V 9 bases, and 10 bases lay outside the gene matches. The CDR3: CASGPGQGPETQYF. In DNA form, the CDR3 reads TGTGCCAGTGGACCGGGACAGGGTCCGGAGACCCAGTACTTC.

The chain couples TRBV7-2 to TRBJ1-2; TRBD1 aligns across 9 bases. The CDR3 consists of 15 residues. After removal of 0 bases from V and 7 bases from J, the junction contained 6 bases not matched to a gene. Germline CDR1 reads SGHTA; CDR2 reads FQGNSA. CDR3 nucleotides: TGTGCCAGCAGCTTAGCCGGGACAGGGCATAGTGGCTACACCTTC. Protein: CASSLAGTGHSGYTF.

This clone has a handful of counts. The V gene is TRBV4-3, the J gene TRBJ1-1; possible D gene TRBD1, 5 bases. Trimming removed 0 bases from V and 4 bases from J, with 9 bases in between. CDR1 is LGHNA and CDR2 is YSLEER in the germline V gene. The CDR3 runs 14 residues. The CDR3 nucleotides are TGCGCCAGCAGCCAAGAGGGAGGGGCCACTGAAGCTTTCTTT. Its protein is CASSQEGGATEAFF.

In its sample, this clone was seen a few times. The V and J genes are TRBV11-1 and TRBJ2-1; 7 nucleotides align to TRBD1. Per the germline V gene, CDR1 is SGHAT and CDR2 is FQDESV (reference sequence). CDR3 length: 15 residues. V shed 4 bases and J 6 bases; nucleotides not matched to a gene: 9. CDR3 in amino acids: CASSSRRQGSNEQFF. For the CDR3, the DNA is TGTGCCAGCAGCTCCCGTCGACAGGGTAGCAATGAGCAGTTCTTC.

The V and J genes are TRBV9 and TRBJ2-3, with a possible D match to TRBD2 (6 bases). CDR1 is SGDLS, CDR2 YYNGEE, per germline. The CDR3 is made up of 16 amino acids. V shed 4 bases and J shed 0 bases, with 15 bases lying between them. The CDR3 DNA reads TGTGCCAGCAGCCCCATAGGGAGGCGGAGCACAGATACGCAGTATTTT. Translated: CASSPIGRRSTDTQYF. Drawing the rest from reference TRBV9 and TRBJ2-3, the complete variable domain is DSGVTQTPKHLITATGQRVTLRCSPRSGDLSVYWYQQSLDQGLQFLIQYYNGEERAKGNILERFSAQQFPDLHSELNLSSLELGDSALYFCASSPIGRRSTDTQYFGPGTRLTVL.

A few counts support this clone. Written as DNA, the CDR3 is TGCAGTGCTGACCCGGGTTCTGAGCAGTACTTC. Translating gives CSADPGSEQYF. This sequence joins TRBV20-1 and TRBJ2-7; no clear D gene. The V gene lost 5 bases and the J gene lost 7 bases, with 12 bases spanning the gap. The CDR3 consists of 11 residues. CDR1 is DFQATT and CDR2 is SNEGSKA in the germline V gene (reference sequence).

This clone was found a few times. This rearrangement joins TRBV11-2 to TRBJ2-3; 11 bases fit TRBD1. Germline trimming cut 5 bases from V and 5 bases from J; bases unmatched to any gene: 6. Per germline, CDR1 SGHAT and CDR2 FQNNGV. The CDR3 sequence is 15 residues long. Here the CDR3 DNA reads TGTGCCAGCAGCCTCGGGACAGGGGGAGTAGATACGCAGTATTTT. This gives the protein CASSLGTGGVDTQYF.

This clone was seen more than once but under ten times. The chain recombines TRBV30 with TRBJ2-3; D unclear. The V gene lost 8 bases and the J gene lost 0 bases, with 9 bases spanning the gap. CDR1 is GTSNPN, CDR2 SVGIG, per germline (reference sequence). This CDR3 has 12 residues. CDR3 in DNA: TGTGCCCGACACGAAAGCACAGATACGCAGTATTTT. Protein: CARHESTDTQYF. The complete variable domain, with remaining parts taken from reference TRBV30 and TRBJ2-3, reads SQTIHQWPATLVQPVGSPLSLECTVEGTSNPNLYWYRQAAGRGLQLLFYSVGIGQISSEVPQNLSASRPQDRQFILSSKKLLLSDSGFYLCARHESTDTQYFGPGTRLTVL.

The chain is built from TRBV5-1 and TRBJ1-2; 9 bases map to TRBD1. V was clipped by 2 bases and J by 6 bases; unmatched bases: 5. Germline values: CDR1 SGHRS, CDR2 YFSETQ. CDR3 length equals 14 residues. Here the CDR3 reads CASSFQGDRDGYTF. In DNA form, the CDR3 reads TGCGCCAGCAGCTTTCAGGGGGACAGGGATGGCTACACCTTC.

The V and J genes are TRBV9 and TRBJ1-5; D is uncertain. Per the germline V gene, CDR1 is SGDLS and CDR2 is YYNGEE. Trimming removed 2 bases from V and 2 bases from J, with 8 bases in between. The CDR3 runs to 14 residues. Here the CDR3 reads CASSVGTRNQPQHF. In nucleotides, the CDR3 is TGTGCCAGCAGCGTGGGCACCCGCAATCAGCCCCAGCATTTT.

This clone was seen a few times. The chain joins TRBV18 to TRBJ1-1, with D perhaps matching TRBD1 (6 bases). V was trimmed by 7 bases and J by 1 base, leaving 10 bases between them. Germline assignment: CDR1 KGHSH and CDR2 LQKENI. This CDR3 is 13 amino acids long. CDR3 sequence reads: CASLSGANTEAFF. In DNA form, the CDR3 reads TGTGCCAGCTTATCAGGGGCGAACACTGAAGCTTTCTTT.

This chain connects TRBV28 to TRBJ1-1; 8 positions agree with TRBD1. V shed 4 bases, J shed 5 bases, and the junction held 6 bases outside the gene matches. From germline, CDR1 is MDHEN and CDR2 SYDVKM. The CDR3 has 14 residues. The CDR3 spells CASSSGGAETEAFF. The CDR3 DNA reads as TGTGCCAGCAGTTCAGGGGGCGCCGAGACTGAAGCTTTCTTT.

This clone was picked up a small number of times. The V gene is TRBV4-3, the J gene TRBJ1-2; 9 positions match TRBD1. The length of the CDR3 is 13 residues. J gave up 5 bases and V 4 bases, and 2 bases lay outside the gene matches. Germline CDR1 LGHNA, CDR2 YSLEER. CDR3 DNA sequence: TGCGCCAGCAGCCGAGACAGGGGGTATGGCTACACCTTC. Translated: CASSRDRGYGYTF.